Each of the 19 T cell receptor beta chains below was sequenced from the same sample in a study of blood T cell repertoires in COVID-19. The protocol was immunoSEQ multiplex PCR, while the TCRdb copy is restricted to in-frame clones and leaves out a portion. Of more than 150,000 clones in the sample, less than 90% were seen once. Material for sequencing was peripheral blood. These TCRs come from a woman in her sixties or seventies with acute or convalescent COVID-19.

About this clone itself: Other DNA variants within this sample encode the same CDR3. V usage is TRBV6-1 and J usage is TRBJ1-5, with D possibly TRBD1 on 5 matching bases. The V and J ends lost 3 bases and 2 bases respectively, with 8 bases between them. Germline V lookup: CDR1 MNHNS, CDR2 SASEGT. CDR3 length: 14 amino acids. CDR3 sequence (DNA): TGTGCCAGCAGTGAGGGGGGAGGCAATCAGCCCCAGCATTTT. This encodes CASSEGGGNQPQHF.

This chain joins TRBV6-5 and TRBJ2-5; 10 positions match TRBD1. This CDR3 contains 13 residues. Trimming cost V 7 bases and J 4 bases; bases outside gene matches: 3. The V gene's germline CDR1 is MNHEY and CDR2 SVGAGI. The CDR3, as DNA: TGTGCCAGCATGGGGGACAGGGGAGAGACCCAGTACTTC. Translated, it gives CASMGDRGETQYF.

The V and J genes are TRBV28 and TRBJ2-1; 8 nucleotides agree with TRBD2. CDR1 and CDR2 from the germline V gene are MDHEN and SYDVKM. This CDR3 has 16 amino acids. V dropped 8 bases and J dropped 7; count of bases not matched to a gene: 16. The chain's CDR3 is CASRPPGAGAWNEQFF. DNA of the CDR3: TGTGCCAGCCGACCCCCTGGAGCGGGAGCTTGGAATGAGCAGTTCTTC. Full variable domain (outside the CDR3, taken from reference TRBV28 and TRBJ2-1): DVKVTQSSRYLVKRTGEKVFLECVQDMDHENMFWYRQDPGLGLRLIYFSYDVKMKEKGDIPEGYSVSREKKERFSLILESASTNQTSMYLCASRPPGAGAWNEQFFGPGTRLTVL.

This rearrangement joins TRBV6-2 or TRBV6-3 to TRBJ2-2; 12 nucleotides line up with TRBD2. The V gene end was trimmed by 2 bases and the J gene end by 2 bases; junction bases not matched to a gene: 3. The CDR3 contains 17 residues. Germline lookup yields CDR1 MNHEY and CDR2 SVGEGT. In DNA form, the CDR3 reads TGTGCCAGCAGTTACAGGACTAGCGGGGCCAACACCGGGGAGCTGTTTTTT. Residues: CASSYRTSGANTGELFF.

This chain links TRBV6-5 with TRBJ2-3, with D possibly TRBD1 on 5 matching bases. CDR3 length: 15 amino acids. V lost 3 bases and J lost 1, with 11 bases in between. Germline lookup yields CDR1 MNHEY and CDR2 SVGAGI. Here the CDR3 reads CASSYQMTGTDTQYF. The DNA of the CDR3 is TGTGCCAGCAGTTATCAGATGACAGGCACAGATACGCAGTATTTT.

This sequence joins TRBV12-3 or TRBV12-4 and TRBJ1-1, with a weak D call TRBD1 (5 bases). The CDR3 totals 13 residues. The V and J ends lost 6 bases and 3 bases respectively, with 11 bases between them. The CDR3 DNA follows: TGTGCCAGCAGGGCTGACAGTCACACTGAAGCTTTCTTT. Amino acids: CASRADSHTEAFF.

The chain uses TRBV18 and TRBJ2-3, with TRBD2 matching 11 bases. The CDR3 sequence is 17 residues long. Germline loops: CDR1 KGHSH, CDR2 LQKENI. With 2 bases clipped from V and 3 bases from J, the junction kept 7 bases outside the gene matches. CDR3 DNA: TGTGCCAGCTCACCAACTAGCGGGAGTTTCGGGACAGATACGCAGTATTTT. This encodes CASSPTSGSFGTDTQYF.

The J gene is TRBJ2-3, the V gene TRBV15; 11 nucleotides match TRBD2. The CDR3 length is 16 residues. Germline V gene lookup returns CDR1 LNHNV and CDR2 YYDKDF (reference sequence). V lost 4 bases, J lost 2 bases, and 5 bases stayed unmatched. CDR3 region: CATSKKGLAATDTQYF. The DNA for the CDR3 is TGTGCCACCAGCAAAAAGGGACTAGCGGCCACAGATACGCAGTATTTT. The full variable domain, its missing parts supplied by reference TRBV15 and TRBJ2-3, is DAMVIQNPRYQVTQFGKPVTLSCSQTLNHNVMYWYQQKSSQAPKLLFHYYDKDFNNEADTPDNFQSRRPNTSFCFLDIRSPGLGDTAMYLCATSKKGLAATDTQYFGPGTRLTVL.

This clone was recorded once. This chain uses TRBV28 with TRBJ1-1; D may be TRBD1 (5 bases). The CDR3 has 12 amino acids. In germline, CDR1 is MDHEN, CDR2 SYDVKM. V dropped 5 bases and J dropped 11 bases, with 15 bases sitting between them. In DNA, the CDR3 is TGTGCCAGCAGTGCGCAGGGCCTTCGGGCTTTCTTT. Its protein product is CASSAQGLRAFF.

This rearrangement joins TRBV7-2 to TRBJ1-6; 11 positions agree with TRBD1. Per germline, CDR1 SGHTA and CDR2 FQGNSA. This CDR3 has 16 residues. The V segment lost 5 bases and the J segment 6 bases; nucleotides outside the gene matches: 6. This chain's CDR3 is CASSTPGTGGNSPLHF. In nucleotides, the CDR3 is TGTGCCAGCAGCACGCCCGGGACAGGGGGTAATTCACCCCTCCACTTT.

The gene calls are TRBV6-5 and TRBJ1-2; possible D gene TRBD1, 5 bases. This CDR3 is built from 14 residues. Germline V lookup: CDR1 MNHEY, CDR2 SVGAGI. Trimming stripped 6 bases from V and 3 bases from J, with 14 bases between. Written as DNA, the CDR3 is TGTGCCAGCAGCCGACAGCCAAAAGACTATGGCTACACCTTC. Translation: CASSRQPKDYGYTF.

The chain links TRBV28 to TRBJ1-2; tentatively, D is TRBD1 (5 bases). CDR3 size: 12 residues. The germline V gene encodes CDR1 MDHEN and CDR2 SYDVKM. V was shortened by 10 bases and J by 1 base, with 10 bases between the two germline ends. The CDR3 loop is CAIPTVNYGYTF. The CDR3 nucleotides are TGTGCCATCCCGACAGTTAACTATGGCTACACCTTC.

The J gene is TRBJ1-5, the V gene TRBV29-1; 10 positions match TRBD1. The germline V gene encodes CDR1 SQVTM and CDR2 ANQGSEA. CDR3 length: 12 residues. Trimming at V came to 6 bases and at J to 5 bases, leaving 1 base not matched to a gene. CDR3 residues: CSVGTGDQPQHF. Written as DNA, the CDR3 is TGCAGCGTCGGGACAGGGGATCAGCCCCAGCATTTT. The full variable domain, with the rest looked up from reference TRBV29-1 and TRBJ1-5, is SAVISQKPSRDICQRGTSLTIQCQVDSQVTMMFWYRQQPGQSLTLIATANQGSEATYESGFVIDKFPISRPNLTFSTLTVSNMSPEDSSIYLCSVGTGDQPQHFGDGTRLSIL.

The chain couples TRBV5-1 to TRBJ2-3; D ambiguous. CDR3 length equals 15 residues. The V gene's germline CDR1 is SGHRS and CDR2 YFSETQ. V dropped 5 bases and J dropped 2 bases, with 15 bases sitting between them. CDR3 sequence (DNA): TGCGCCAGCAGAATCAGTACAGTACCCACAGATACGCAGTATTTT. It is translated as CASRISTVPTDTQYF.

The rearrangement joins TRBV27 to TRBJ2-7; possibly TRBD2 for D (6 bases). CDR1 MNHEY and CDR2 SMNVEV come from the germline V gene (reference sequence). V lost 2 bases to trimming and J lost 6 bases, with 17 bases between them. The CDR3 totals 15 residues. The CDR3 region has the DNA TGTGCCAGCAGTTTAAGTGACCGGGGGTCTTTCGAGCAGTACTTC. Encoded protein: CASSLSDRGSFEQYF.

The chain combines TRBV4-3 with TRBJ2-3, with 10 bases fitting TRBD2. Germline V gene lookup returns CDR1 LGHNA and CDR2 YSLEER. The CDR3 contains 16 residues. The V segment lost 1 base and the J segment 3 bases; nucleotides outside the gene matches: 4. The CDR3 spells CASSQGTSGTTDTQYF. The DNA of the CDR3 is TGCGCCAGCAGCCAAGGGACTAGCGGAACGACAGATACGCAGTATTTT.

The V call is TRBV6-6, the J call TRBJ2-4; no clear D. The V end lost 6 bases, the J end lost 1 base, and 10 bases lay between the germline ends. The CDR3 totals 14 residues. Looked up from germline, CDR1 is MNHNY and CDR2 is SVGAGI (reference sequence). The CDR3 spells CASRPGGAKNIQYF. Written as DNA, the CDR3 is TGTGCCAGCAGACCGGGTGGGGCCAAAAACATTCAGTACTTC.

CDR3 protein: CASSQGGLAGFQETQYF. The DNA of the CDR3 is TGCGCCAGCAGCCAAGGTGGACTAGCGGGGTTTCAAGAGACCCAGTACTTC. The V gene is TRBV4-1, the J gene TRBJ2-5, with TRBD2 identical over 12 bases. The length of the CDR3 is 17 residues. CDR1 MGHRA and CDR2 YSYEKL come from the germline V gene. The V and J ends lost 1 base and 2 bases, in that order; junction bases with no gene match: 5.

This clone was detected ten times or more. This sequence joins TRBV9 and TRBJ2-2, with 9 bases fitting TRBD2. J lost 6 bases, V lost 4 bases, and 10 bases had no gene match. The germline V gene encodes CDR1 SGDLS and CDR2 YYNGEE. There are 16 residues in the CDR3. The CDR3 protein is CASSRRGGSLAGELFF. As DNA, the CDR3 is TGTGCCAGCAGCAGGCGGGGGGGCTCCCTAGCCGGGGAGCTGTTTTTT.